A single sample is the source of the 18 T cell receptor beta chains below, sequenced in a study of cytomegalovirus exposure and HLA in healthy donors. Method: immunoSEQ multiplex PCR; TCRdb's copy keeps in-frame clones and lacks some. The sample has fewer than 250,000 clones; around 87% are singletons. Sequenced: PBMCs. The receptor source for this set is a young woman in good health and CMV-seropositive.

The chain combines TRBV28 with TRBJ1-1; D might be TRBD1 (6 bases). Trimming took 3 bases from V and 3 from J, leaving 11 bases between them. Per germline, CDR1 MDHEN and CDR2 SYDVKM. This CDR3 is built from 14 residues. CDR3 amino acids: CASSLRGKDTEAFF. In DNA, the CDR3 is TGTGCCAGCAGTTTGAGGGGGAAGGACACTGAAGCTTTCTTT. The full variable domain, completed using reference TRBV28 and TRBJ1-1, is DVKVTQSSRYLVKRTGEKVFLECVQDMDHENMFWYRQDPGLGLRLIYFSYDVKMKEKGDIPEGYSVSREKKERFSLILESASTNQTSMYLCASSLRGKDTEAFFGQGTRLTVV.

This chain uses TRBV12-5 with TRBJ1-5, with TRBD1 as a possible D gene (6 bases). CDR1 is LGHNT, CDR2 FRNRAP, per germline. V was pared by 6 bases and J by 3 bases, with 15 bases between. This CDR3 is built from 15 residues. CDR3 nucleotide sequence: TGTGCTAGTGGCTCCCCTGGGACACTCAATCAGCCCCAGCATTTT. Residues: CASGSPGTLNQPQHF.

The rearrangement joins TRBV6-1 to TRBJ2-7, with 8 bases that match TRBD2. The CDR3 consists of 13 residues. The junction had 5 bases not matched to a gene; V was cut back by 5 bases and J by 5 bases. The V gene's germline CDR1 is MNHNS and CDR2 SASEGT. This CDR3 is CASSSGRADEQYF. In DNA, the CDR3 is TGTGCCAGCAGTAGCGGGAGAGCGGACGAGCAGTACTTC.

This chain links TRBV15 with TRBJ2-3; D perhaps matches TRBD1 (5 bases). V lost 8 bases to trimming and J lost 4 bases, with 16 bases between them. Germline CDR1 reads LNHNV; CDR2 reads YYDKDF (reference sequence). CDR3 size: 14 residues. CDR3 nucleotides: TGTGCCACCTACGAGCAGGGAATCTCAGATACGCAGTATTTT. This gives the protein CATYEQGISDTQYF.

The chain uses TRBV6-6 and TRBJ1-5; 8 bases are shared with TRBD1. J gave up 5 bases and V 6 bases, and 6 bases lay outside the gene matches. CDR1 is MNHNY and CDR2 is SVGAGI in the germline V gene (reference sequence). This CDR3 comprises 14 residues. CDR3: CASSSDRGYQPQHF. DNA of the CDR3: TGTGCCAGCAGCTCAGACAGGGGCTATCAGCCCCAGCATTTT.

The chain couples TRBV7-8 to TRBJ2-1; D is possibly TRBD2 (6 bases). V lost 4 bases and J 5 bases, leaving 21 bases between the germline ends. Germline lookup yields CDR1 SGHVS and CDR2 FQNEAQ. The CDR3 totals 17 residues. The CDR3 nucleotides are TGTGCCAGCAGCTCTCCTGTGGGACGGGAGAGGAACAATGAGCAGTTCTTC. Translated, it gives CASSSPVGRERNNEQFF.

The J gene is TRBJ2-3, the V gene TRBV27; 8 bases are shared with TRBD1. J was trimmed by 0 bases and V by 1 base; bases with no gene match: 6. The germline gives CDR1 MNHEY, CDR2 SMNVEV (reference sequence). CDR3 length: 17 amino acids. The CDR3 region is CASSLFVTGASTDTQYF. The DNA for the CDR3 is TGTGCCAGCAGTTTATTTGTGACAGGGGCTAGCACAGATACGCAGTATTTT.

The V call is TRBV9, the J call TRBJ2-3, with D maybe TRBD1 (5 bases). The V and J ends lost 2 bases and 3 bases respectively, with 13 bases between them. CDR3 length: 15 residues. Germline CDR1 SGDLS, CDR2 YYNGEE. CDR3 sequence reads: CASSVPGIGTDTQYF. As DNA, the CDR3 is TGTGCCAGCAGCGTCCCAGGGATAGGGACAGATACGCAGTATTTT.

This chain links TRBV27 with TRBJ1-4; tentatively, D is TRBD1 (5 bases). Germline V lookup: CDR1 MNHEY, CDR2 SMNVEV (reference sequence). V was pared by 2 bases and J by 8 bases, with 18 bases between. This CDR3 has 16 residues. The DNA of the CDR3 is TGTGCCAGCAGTTTACAATGGGGCAATTTGGAGGAAAAACTGTTTTTT. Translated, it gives CASSLQWGNLEEKLFF.

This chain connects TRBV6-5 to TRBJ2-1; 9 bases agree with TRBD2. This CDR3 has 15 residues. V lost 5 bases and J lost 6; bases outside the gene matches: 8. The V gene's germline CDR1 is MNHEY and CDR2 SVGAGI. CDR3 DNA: TGTGCCAGCAGTCGAGGGCTAGCGGGACCCAATGAGCAGTTCTTC. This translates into CASSRGLAGPNEQFF.

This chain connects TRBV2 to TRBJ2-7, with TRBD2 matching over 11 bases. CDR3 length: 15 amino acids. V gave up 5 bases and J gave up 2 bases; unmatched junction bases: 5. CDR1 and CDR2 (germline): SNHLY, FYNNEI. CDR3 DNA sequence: TGTGCCAGCAGTATGGGACTAGCGGCTACCTACGAGCAGTACTTC. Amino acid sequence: CASSMGLAATYEQYF.

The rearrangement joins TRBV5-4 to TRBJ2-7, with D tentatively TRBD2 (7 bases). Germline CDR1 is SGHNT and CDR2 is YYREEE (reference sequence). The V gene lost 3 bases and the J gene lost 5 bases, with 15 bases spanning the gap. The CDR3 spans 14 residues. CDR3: CASSSPTGRDEQYF. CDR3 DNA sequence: TGTGCCAGCAGCTCGCCTACAGGGAGGGACGAGCAGTACTTC.

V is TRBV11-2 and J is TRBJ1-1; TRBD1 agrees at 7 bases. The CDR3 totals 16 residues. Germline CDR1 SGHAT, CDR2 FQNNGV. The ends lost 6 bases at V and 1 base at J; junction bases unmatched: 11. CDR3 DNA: TGTGCCAGCAGGTCGACGCCCAGGGGGTGGAACACTGAAGCTTTCTTT. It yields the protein CASRSTPRGWNTEAFF.

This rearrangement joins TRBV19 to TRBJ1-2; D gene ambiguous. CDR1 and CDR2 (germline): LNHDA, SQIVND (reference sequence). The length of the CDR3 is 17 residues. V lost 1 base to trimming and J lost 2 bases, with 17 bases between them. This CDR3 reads CASSIASNYFNNYGYTF. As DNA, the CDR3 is TGTGCCAGTAGTATAGCTTCCAACTACTTCAACAACTATGGCTACACCTTC.

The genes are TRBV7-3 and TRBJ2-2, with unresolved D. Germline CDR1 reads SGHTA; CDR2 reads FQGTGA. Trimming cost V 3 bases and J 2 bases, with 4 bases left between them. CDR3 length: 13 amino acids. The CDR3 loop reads CASSFTNTGELFF. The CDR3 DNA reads TGTGCCAGCAGCTTCACTAACACCGGGGAGCTGTTTTTT.

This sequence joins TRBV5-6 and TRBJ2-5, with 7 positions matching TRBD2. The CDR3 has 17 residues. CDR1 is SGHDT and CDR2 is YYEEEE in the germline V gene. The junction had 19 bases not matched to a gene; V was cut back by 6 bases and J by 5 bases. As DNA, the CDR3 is TGTGCCAGCAACCACCCTATTCATGAGGGGCGGGGGGAGACCCAGTACTTC. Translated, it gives CASNHPIHEGRGETQYF.

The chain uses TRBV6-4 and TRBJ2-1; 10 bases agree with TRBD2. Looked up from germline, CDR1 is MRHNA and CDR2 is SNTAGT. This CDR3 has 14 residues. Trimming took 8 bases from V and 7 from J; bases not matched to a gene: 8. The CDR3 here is CASGRLAGENEQFF. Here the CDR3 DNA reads TGTGCCAGCGGGAGACTAGCGGGTGAAAATGAGCAGTTCTTC.

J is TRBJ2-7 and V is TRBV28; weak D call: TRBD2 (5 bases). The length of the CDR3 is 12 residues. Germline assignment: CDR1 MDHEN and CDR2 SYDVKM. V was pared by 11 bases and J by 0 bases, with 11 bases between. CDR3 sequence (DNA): TGTGCCGCCTCGGGGAGCTCCTACGAGCAGTACTTC. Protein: CAASGSSYEQYF.